Listed here are 17 T cell receptor beta chains from one sample, sequenced in a study of shared clonotypes between healthy human individuals. Clones were sequenced by immunoSEQ multiplex PCR, and TCRdb holds only the in-frame ones, with some missing. The sample carries 2.5 million or so clones, around 94% recorded once. Sequencing was performed on naive CD4+ T cells sorted from blood. Described subset: CD45RA+ positively selected. These receptors were taken from a man between 18 and 29 years old in good health.

This clone was observed once. This sequence joins TRBV27 and TRBJ2-5, with D uncertain. CDR3 size: 13 residues. V was trimmed by 5 bases and J by 5 bases, leaving 12 bases between them. Germline CDR1 MNHEY, CDR2 SMNVEV (reference sequence). In nucleotides, the CDR3 is TGTGCCAGCAGTAGAGGAGATTGGGAGACCCAGTACTTC. Protein product: CASSRGDWETQYF.

The chain is built from TRBV7-8 and TRBJ2-2; D uncertain. Germline lookup yields CDR1 SGHVS and CDR2 FQNEAQ. V was trimmed by 7 bases and J by 3 bases, leaving 6 bases between them. CDR3 length equals 12 residues. The CDR3 DNA sequence: TGTGCCAGCAATTTTCACACCGGGGAGCTGTTTTTT. Protein sequence: CASNFHTGELFF.

This clone was recorded only once. The chain joins TRBV14 to TRBJ2-5, with 14 bases matching TRBD2. Germline CDR1 reads SGHDN; CDR2 reads FVKESK. V dropped 2 bases and J dropped 5; count of bases not matched to a gene: 10. The CDR3 has 18 residues. CDR3 nucleotides: TGTGCCAGCAGCCAACAATATGGGACTAGCGGGAGTTGGGAGACCCAGTACTTC. Translated: CASSQQYGTSGSWETQYF.

The gene calls are TRBV11-2 and TRBJ2-2; 8 positions match TRBD1. With V trimmed by 5 bases and J by 6 bases, 5 bases remained unmatched. Looked up from germline, CDR1 is SGHAT and CDR2 is FQNNGV. The CDR3 spans 14 residues. Written as DNA, the CDR3 is TGTGCCAGCAGCACCCAGGGGGCCCCCGGGGAGCTGTTTTTT. It encodes CASSTQGAPGELFF.

This chain uses TRBV6-5 with TRBJ1-3; no reliable D call. The CDR3 is 12 amino acids. The germline CDR1 and CDR2 sequences are MNHEY and SVGAGI. V lost 4 bases and J 3 bases, leaving 4 bases between the germline ends. As DNA, the CDR3 is TGTGCCAGCAGTTCCATTGGAAACACCATATATTTT. The encoded protein is CASSSIGNTIYF.

The chain is built from TRBV6-6 and TRBJ1-5; 9 nucleotides line up with TRBD1. Losses at the gene ends were 3 bases for V and 4 bases for J; bases not matched to a gene: 7. Germline lookup yields CDR1 MNHNY and CDR2 SVGAGI (reference sequence). The CDR3 contains 16 residues. The CDR3: CASSYPGQGGNQPQHF. In nucleotides, the CDR3 is TGTGCCAGCAGTTATCCGGGACAGGGTGGGAATCAGCCCCAGCATTTT.

J is TRBJ1-4 and V is TRBV20-1; 7 positions agree with TRBD1. There are 11 residues in the CDR3. Germline V gene lookup returns CDR1 DFQATT and CDR2 SNEGSKA (reference sequence). CDR3 region: CSGADREKLFF. The CDR3 nucleotides are TGCAGCGGGGCGGACAGGGAAAAACTGTTTTTT.

This clone came up once. The chain has TRBV6-5 and TRBJ2-1; perhaps TRBD2 as D (6 bases). CDR1 is MNHEY and CDR2 is SVGAGI in the germline V gene. The CDR3 consists of 15 residues. Deletions cut 4 bases from V and 0 bases from J, with 10 bases between. CDR3 sequence: CASSWEEGSYNEQFF. The CDR3 bases are TGTGCCAGCAGTTGGGAGGAGGGCTCCTACAATGAGCAGTTCTTC.

As to this clone: The same CDR3 is also encoded by other DNA sequences in this sample. The chain recombines TRBV7-2 with TRBJ1-5; D not certain. Per the germline V gene, CDR1 is SGHTA and CDR2 is FQGNSA. Trimming left V 5 bases short and J 4 bases short, with 9 bases between. The CDR3 spans 13 residues. CDR3 nucleotides: TGTGCCAGCAGCGTCGGGCTGAATCAGCCCCAGCATTTT. Amino acids: CASSVGLNQPQHF.

This chain joins TRBV14 and TRBJ2-3; 14 bases fit TRBD2. Trimming at V came to 4 bases and at J to 3 bases, leaving 3 bases not matched to a gene. CDR1 SGHDN and CDR2 FVKESK come from the germline V gene. The CDR3 consists of 16 residues. In DNA form, the CDR3 reads TGTGCCAGCAGCCCGGGACTAGCGGGAGCGACAGATACGCAGTATTTT. Translating it yields CASSPGLAGATDTQYF.

The chain recombines TRBV2 with TRBJ2-3; the D gene is possibly TRBD2 (5 bases). This CDR3 has 14 amino acids. The V gene's germline CDR1 is SNHLY and CDR2 FYNNEI. Trimming took off 8 bases at V and 3 bases at J, with 15 bases between the two ends. This CDR3 reads CASQRLTSTDTQYF. For the CDR3, the DNA is TGTGCCAGCCAGAGACTAACTAGTACAGATACGCAGTATTTT.

There are a few counts of this clone. Other DNA sequences in the sample encode the same CDR3. J is TRBJ2-2 and V is TRBV9; D unresolved. Germline lookup yields CDR1 SGDLS and CDR2 YYNGEE. The CDR3 has 12 amino acids. V dropped 3 bases and J dropped 1 base, with 1 base sitting between them. CDR3 loop: CASSGNTGELFF. The CDR3 DNA reads TGTGCCAGCAGCGGGAACACCGGGGAGCTGTTTTTT.

The chain links TRBV5-1 to TRBJ1-1; 11 nucleotides line up with TRBD1. The junction had 9 bases not matched to a gene; V was cut back by 7 bases and J by 7 bases. The CDR3 is 14 residues long. Germline CDR1 reads SGHRS; CDR2 reads YFSETQ. The CDR3 region has the DNA TGCGCCAGCCTTGCGGACAGGGGGCTTAGTGAAGCTTTCTTT. It is translated as CASLADRGLSEAFF.

As for this clone: The same CDR3 also results from other DNA sequences found in this sample. The rearrangement uses TRBV7-6 and TRBJ1-2, with D tentatively TRBD1 (5 bases). This CDR3 region has 13 residues. Germline lookup yields CDR1 SGHVS and CDR2 FNYEAQ. V was trimmed by 5 bases and J by 6 bases, leaving 13 bases between them. The CDR3 region has the DNA TGTGCCAGCAGCCTGGGGACTGGAAATGGCTACACCTTC. Translation gives CASSLGTGNGYTF.

The chain employs TRBV6-6 and TRBJ2-2, with TRBD1 as a possible D gene (6 bases). Trimming cost V 1 base and J 5 bases, with 8 bases left between them. In germline, CDR1 is MNHNY, CDR2 SVGAGI (reference sequence). The CDR3 consists of 14 residues. The CDR3 nucleotides read TGTGCCAGCAGTTACTTTAGGGGGACCGGGGAGCTGTTTTTT. Translated, it gives CASSYFRGTGELFF.

V usage is TRBV5-4 and J usage is TRBJ2-1; 11 bases are a match to TRBD2. V dropped 4 bases and J dropped 9; count of bases not matched to a gene: 12. Germline CDR1 is SGHNT and CDR2 is YYREEE (reference sequence). The CDR3 runs 16 residues. The CDR3 loop is CASSPVASGGLGEQFF. The CDR3 DNA follows: TGTGCCAGCAGCCCGGTGGCTAGCGGGGGGTTGGGTGAGCAGTTCTTC.

The chain is built from TRBV10-3 and TRBJ2-1; D gene ambiguous. Germline V gives CDR1 ENHRY, CDR2 SYGVKD. V lost 5 bases and J 5 bases, leaving 16 bases between the germline ends. This CDR3 region has 15 residues. This chain's CDR3 is CAISISDIWDNEQFF. The DNA of the CDR3 is TGTGCCATCAGTATATCGGATATCTGGGACAATGAGCAGTTCTTC.